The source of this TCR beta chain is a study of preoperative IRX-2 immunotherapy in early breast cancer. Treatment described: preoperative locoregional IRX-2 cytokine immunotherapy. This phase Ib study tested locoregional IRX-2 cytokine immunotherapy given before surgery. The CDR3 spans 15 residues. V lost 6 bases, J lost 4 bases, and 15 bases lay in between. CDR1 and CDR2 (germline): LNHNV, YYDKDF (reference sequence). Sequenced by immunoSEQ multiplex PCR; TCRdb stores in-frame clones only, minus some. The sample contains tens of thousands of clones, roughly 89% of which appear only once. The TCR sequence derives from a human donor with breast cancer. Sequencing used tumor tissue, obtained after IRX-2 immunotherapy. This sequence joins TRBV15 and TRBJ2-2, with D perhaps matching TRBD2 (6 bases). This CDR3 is CATSSLLASTGELFF. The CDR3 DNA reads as TGTGCCACCAGTAGTTTACTAGCCTCCACCGGGGAGCTGTTTTTT.